One T cell receptor (beta chain) is described in this entry. Both 60 Vbeta primers and 13 Jbeta primers went into the PCR. The protocol was immunoSEQ multiplex PCR, while the TCRdb copy is restricted to in-frame clones and leaves out a portion. The data hold about 200,000 clones, with roughly four fifths observed a single time. These data belong to a study of cytomegalovirus exposure and HLA in healthy donors. V was pared by 8 bases and J by 2 bases, with 10 bases between. Germline V gene sequence: CDR1 MNHNS, CDR2 SASEGT. This CDR3 is built from 13 residues. V and J are TRBV6-1 and TRBJ2-1; D is undetermined. The TCR was taken from a boy aged 2-9 years in good health and CMV-seronegative. The sample comprised PBMCs. The CDR3 sequence is CASGPDPYNEQFF. The CDR3, as DNA: TGTGCCAGCGGGCCAGATCCCTACAATGAGCAGTTCTTC.